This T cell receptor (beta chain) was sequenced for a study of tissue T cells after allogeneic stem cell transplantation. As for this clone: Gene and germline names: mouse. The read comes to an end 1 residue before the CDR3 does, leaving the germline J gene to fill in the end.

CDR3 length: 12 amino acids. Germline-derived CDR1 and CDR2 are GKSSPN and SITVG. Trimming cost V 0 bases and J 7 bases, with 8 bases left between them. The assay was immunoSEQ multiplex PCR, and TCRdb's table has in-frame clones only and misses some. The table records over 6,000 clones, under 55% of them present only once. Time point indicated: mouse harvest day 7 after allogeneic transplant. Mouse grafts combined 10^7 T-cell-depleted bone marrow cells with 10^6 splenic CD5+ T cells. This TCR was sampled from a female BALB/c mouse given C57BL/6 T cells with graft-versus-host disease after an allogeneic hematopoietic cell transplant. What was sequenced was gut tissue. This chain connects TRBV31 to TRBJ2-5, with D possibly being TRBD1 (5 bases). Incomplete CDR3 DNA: TGTGCCTGGAGTCTGGAGGGGAACACCCAGTAC. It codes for CAWSLEGNTQY. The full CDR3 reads CAWSLEGNTQYF.